This T cell receptor beta chain was found in a study of cytomegalovirus exposure and HLA in healthy donors (dated by TCRdb to about 2017). Broadly, across the study: According to an earlier analysis of several hundred of the donors, roughly 180 million T cells yielded roughly 100 million unique TCR beta sequences and 276 Gb of sequence data. Both class I and class II loci were covered by HLA typing, at four-digit resolution. The number of donors typed differed by locus, with about 629-640 for A, B, C, DRB1 and DQB1, 522 for DQA1, nearly 610 for DPA1, and around 430 for DPB1. Every repertoire in the discovery cohort had been generated on one and the same sequencing platform. To predict cytomegalovirus infection status, the study combined high-throughput TCR immunosequencing, statistical association of individual TCRs with disease status, and machine learning. In a later analysis, previously published TCR beta repertoires from roughly 710 donors were re-analyzed and high-resolution HLA genotyping was added so that TCR occurrence patterns could be studied. Of the roughly 400 genotyped donors, 81% were placed in the genetic ancestry cluster associated with self-reported Caucasian donors. Rather than using new phenotypic data, the later analysis identified candidate immune exposures from TCR beta sequences and from how often those sequences occurred across donors. The study was designed to test whether signatures of past pathogen exposure could be identified by cataloging public T cell receptors. Besides the first cohort of 666 subjects, a separate validation cohort made up of 120 different subjects was used. Donor age, sex, ethnicity and CMV serostatus were collected together with the repertoire data. A later genetic analysis used genome-wide SNP genotypes for 398 of the 666 donors, treating that subset as a discovery cohort. To decide whether each TCR beta V gene segment behaved as functional or pseudogenic, an earlier analysis of nearly 600 of the donors relied on high-throughput TCR beta sequencing. The T cell repertoires of under 700 subjects were profiled by immunosequencing and related to cytomegalovirus serostatus. Across 398 genotyped donors of the cohort, an average of roughly 250,000 unique TCR beta nucleotide sequences per donor were sequenced, and approximately 17% of those sequences were non-productive. Several DR-DQ haplotypes were treated as single units for association and clustering because of strong linkage in the cohort. About 300 gigabases of sequencing data and roughly 90 million unique TCR sequences were included in an early release covering about 700 HLA-typed donors.

In the case of this clone: Its antigen is unknown. Per-base quality was not reported, and no clone a single base away is much larger than it.

Library generation was performed with the immunoSEQ multiplex PCR assay. A mixture of 60 forward primers for TCR Vbeta segments and 13 reverse primers for TCR Jbeta segments was used in the multiplex PCR. Amplification of the CDR3 region of rearranged TCR beta genes was performed with a multiplex PCR assay on genomic DNA. The amplified TCR beta libraries were sequenced on the Illumina HiSeq System as 87-base-pair reads. In the source study's methods: A later analysis tallied about 77 million unique TCR beta chains across the 666 repertoires, and approximately 12 million of those chains were shared by two or more donors. Raw reads were error-corrected and collapsed into unique sequences by a nearest-neighbor algorithm in which closely related sequences were merged to remove PCR and sequencing errors. To assign V, D and J gene segments, CDR3 sequences were aligned to IMGT reference sequences. For a sequence to be retained, at least a six-nucleotide match to both a V gene segment and a J gene segment was required. Rearrangements were called productive when the CDR3 lacked stop codons and stayed in frame with V and J; all others were non-productive. CDR3 was defined according to IMGT convention as the region running from the second conserved V-encoded cysteine to the conserved J-encoded phenylalanine. In an earlier analysis of 500 to 650 of the donors, sequences lacking an unambiguous match to a single V gene segment were excluded. An earlier analysis of fewer than 750 of the donors classified V segments as functional when productive rearrangements were above 56.7% and as segregating when the standard deviation between donors was above 5%. To diagnose cytomegalovirus status from the catalog of TCR beta chain sequences, a statistical classification framework was built. A later analysis assigned V and J genes by comparing TCR nucleotide sequences with IMGT/GENE-DB human TR gene sequences. Using the TCRdist pipeline, a later analysis assigned CDR3 sequences along with most-parsimonious VDJ recombination scenarios. In a later analysis, each TCR beta chain was defined by its CDR3 amino acid sequence together with its V-gene family, and reads lacking a unique V-gene family were excluded. As a way to deal with suspected cross-contamination and a sequencing artifact, a later analysis dropped 450 to 700 nucleotide sequences that were highly shared and had low generation probability. In a later analysis, a clonal expansion index was calculated for each public chain from normalized within-repertoire ranks of inferred template counts. In a later analysis, generation probabilities were computed using a VDJ recombination model fitted to out-of-frame rearrangements, and the results were checked against IGoR. Hypergeometric tests were used in a later analysis to score TCR-TCR, TCR-HLA and TCR-CMV co-occurrence, with a repertoire-size bias correction applied to the TCR pairs. In a later analysis, false discovery rates were estimated by permuting HLA or CMV assignments 20 times. In a later analysis, co-occurring TCRs were grouped using DBSCAN, and TCRdist sequence similarity was added for clustering within HLA-allele-positive subsets. For co-occurrence clustering, repertoires with fewer than 30,000 or more than 120,000 public chains were excluded, along with about five repertoires with anomalous nucleotide sharing. This is the immuneACCESS table as TCRdb keeps it, with only in-frame sequences that have V and J called. A part of the clones is gone; compared with another copy, unresolved V genes explain less than half, and the rest is unexplained. D and trimming were read from the DNA, whereas the V and J calls and clone size are those reported in that table. Here the sample has roughly 100,000 clones; roughly two thirds occur a single time. Roughly 3% of the sample goes to the ten largest clones.

General study outcomes and caveats: A further reported finding was that TCR beta sequences accurately predicted the HLA-A and HLA-B alleles for most subjects in the first cohort. At a false discovery rate of 0.05, a later analysis linked about 17,000 TCR beta sequences to specific HLA alleles. Cytomegalovirus status was reported to be diagnosed by the classifier with high specificity and sensitivity in both the original and validation cohorts. Because counts were too low, approximately 18 rarely observed V segments, including chromosome 9 orphons, were excluded from the earlier analysis of fewer than 650 of the donors. In a later analysis, the rate of TCR association differed among HLA loci, with DRB1 alleles having the most associated TCRs and HLA-C alleles having the fewest. A cluster of highly shared sequence variants was judged likely to represent a technical artifact of the sequencing pipeline. In a later genetic analysis, fewer N-insertions in productive TCRs were reported among donors in an Asian-associated ancestry cluster than the roughly 700-donor mean. A later analysis found that HLA-associated TCR beta chains were more clonally expanded and had lower generation probabilities than equally common non-associated chains. Some IMGT-functional V segments, including TRBV6-2 and TRBV6-3, could not be distinguished by the 87-base-pair reads and were therefore excluded. The only immune exposure information available for the cohort was CMV serostatus. It was suggested by the authors that the approach could potentially be generalized to other disease states and immunological phenotypes. This cohort had only TCR beta chains sequenced, and the lack of alpha or paired-chain data limited which features could be detected. Because HLA typing was unavailable for some donors at each locus, only the typed subset was used in association tests. In vitro tests confirmed that a few of the cytomegalovirus-associated TCR beta chains recognize cytomegalovirus antigens. In an earlier analysis of approximately 590 of the donors, most TCR beta V segments appeared in productive rearrangements about 90% or about 30% of the time, broadly matching IMGT annotations. Most CMV-associated TCR beta chains appeared to be HLA-restricted in a later analysis, and the HLA associations seemed to be driven largely by CMV exposure. Linkage disequilibrium might explain the correlated functional status among segregating V segments, but an unknown experimental factor could not be excluded. In a later analysis, several top co-occurrence clusters were reported to appear linked to parvovirus B19, influenza, CMV and Epstein-Barr virus. Assigning TCR associations to individual alleles was difficult when HLA alleles, especially DR and DQ, strongly co-occurred. The presence/absence analyses assumed that sequencing depth was roughly uniform across donors, and that assumption may not be true. In the study, approximately 150 TCR beta chains were listed as associated with cytomegalovirus. A later genetic analysis associated a missense DCLRE1C variant with V-gene and J-gene trimming of TCR beta chains, and an independent cohort replicated the association. While some public TCRs were present in many individuals, most TCR sequences turned up only very rarely across donors.

Its CDR3 holds 13 amino acids, cysteine through phenylalanine. Left in the record is the CDR3 DNA by itself, 39 bases read in frame from the first base. V is pared back by 4 bases and J by 3 bases, with 11 bases lying between the germline termini. In the germline V gene, CDR1 corresponds to SGHDT and CDR2 to YYEEEE. The cohort consisted of hundreds of healthy bone marrow donors. At the time of sampling, all cohort members were nominally healthy, though unrecorded immune exposures were likely present. The donor tested CMV seronegative, placing the donor among the roughly 400 seronegative members of the cohort. A peripheral blood sample was provided by each donor, and peripheral blood mononuclear cells were used for TCR beta sequencing. Genomic DNA was extracted from the blood cell samples with the Qiagen DNeasy Blood Extraction Kit.

Sequencing used PBMCs. The chain couples TRBV5-6 to TRBJ2-7, and possibly TRBD1, on 5 matching bases. The TCR comes from a man between 25 and 39 years old in good health and CMV-seronegative. Here the CDR3 is given as CASSLPDSYEQYF. The nucleotides read TGTGCCAGCAGCCTACCCGACAGCTACGAGCAGTACTTC.